The 4 T cell receptor beta chains presented below share a single source sample, sequenced in a study of T cell repertoires in cytomegalovirus infection. No antigen has been assigned to these receptors. TCRdb fed the reads into MiXCR, producing one record per CDR3 protein. The profile covers more than 65,000 distinct CDR3 sequences, with 40% to 50% appearing a single time and about 92% taken by the ten largest. This specimen consisted of CD8+ T cells from cultured PBMCs, obtained from culture after CMV antigen stimulation. The source of these receptors is a human donor in good health (CMV status not recorded). Some clones in this sample may be carry-over from other donors' samples.

This clonotype showed up just a few times. V and J are TRBV12-3 or TRBV12-4 and TRBJ2-4, with D tentatively TRBD1 (7 bases). V was shortened by 9 bases and J by 5 bases, with 17 bases between the two germline ends. The CDR3 has 14 residues. CDR3 sequence (DNA): TGTGCCAGTCAGGAGGGTCAGGGGGAAAACATTCAGTACTTC. Protein product: CASQEGQGENIQYF.

V is TRBV19 and J is TRBJ2-3; 7 bases line up with TRBD1. J gave up 0 bases and V 8 bases, and 2 bases lay outside the gene matches. Germline CDR1 reads LNHDA; CDR2 reads SQIVND (reference sequence). This CDR3 has 13 residues. Here the CDR3 reads CASWDRSTDTQYF. Here the CDR3 DNA reads TGTGCCAGTTGGGACAGAAGCACAGATACGCAGTATTTT. The full variable domain, with the rest looked up from reference TRBV19 and TRBJ2-3, is DGGITQSPKYLFRKEGQNVTLSCEQNLNHDAMYWYRQDPGQGLRLIYYSQIVNDFQKGDIAEGYSVSREKKESFPLTVTSAQKNPTAFYLCASWDRSTDTQYFGPGTRLTVL.

The CDR3, as DNA: TGTGCCAGCAGTTCAGGTCCAGGCACCTACGAGCAGTACTTC. It codes for CASSSGPGTYEQYF. This chain links TRBV27 with TRBJ2-7; D remains unclear. CDR1 and CDR2 from the germline V gene are MNHEY and SMNVEV (reference sequence). The CDR3 contains 14 residues. Between the trimmed V and J ends, which lost 4 bases and 2 bases, there was a span of 12 bases.

A few counts support this clonotype. This chain joins TRBV12-3 or TRBV12-4 and TRBJ2-3, with 8 bases fitting TRBD2. The junction had 3 bases not matched to a gene; V was cut back by 6 bases and J by 1 base. The CDR3 has 14 amino acids. The CDR3 region has the DNA TGTGCCAGCAGCATGACTAGCGGCACAGATACGCAGTATTTT. This translates into CASSMTSGTDTQYF.